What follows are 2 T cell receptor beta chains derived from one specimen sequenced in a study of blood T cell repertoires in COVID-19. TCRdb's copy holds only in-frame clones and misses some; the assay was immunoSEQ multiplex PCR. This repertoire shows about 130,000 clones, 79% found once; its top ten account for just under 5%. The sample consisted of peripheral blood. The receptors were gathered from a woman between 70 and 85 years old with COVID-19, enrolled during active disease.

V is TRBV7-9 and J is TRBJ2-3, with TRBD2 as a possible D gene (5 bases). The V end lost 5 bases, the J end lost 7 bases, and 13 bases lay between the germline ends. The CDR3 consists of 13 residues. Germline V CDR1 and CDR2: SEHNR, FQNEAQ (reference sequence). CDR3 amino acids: CASSPPSGNTQYF. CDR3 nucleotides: TGTGCCAGCAGCCCCCCAAGCGGAAATACGCAGTATTTT.

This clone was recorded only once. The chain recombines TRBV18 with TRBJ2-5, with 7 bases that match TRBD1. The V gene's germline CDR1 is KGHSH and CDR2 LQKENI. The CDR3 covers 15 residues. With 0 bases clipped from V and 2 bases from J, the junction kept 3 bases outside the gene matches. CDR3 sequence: CASSPPGTEQETQYF. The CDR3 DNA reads TGTGCCAGCTCACCACCCGGGACAGAGCAAGAGACCCAGTACTTC. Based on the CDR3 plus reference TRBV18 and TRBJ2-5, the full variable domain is NAGVMQNPRHLVRRRGQEARLRCSPMKGHSHVYWYRQLPEEGLKFMVYLQKENIIDESGMPKERFSAEFPKEGPSILRIQQVVRGDSAAYFCASSPPGTEQETQYFGPGTRLLVL.